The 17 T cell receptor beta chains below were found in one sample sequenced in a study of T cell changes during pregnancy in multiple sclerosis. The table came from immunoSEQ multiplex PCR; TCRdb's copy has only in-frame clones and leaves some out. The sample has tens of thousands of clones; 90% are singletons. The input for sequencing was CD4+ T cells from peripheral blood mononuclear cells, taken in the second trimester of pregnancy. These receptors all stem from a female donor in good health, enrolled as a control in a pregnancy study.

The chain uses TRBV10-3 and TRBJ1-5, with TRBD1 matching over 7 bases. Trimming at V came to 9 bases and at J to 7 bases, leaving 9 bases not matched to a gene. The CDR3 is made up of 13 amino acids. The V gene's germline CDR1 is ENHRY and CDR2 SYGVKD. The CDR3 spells CAIPDRPRQPQHF. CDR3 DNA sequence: TGTGCCATTCCGGACAGGCCGCGGCAGCCCCAGCATTTT.

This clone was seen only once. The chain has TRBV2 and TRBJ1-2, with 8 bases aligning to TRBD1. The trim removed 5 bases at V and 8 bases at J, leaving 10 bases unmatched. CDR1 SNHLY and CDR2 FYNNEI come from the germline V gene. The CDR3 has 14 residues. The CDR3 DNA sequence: TGTGCCAGCAGTATCACGGACAGGGTGAGCGGCTACACCTTC. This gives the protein CASSITDRVSGYTF.

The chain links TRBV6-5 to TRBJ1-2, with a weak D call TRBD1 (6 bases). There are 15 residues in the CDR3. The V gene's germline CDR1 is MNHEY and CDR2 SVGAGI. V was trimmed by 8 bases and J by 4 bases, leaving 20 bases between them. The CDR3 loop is CASAPVGGAVYGYTF. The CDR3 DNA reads TGTGCCAGCGCCCCGGTGGGGGGGGCGGTCTATGGCTACACCTTC.

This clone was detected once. CDR3 in DNA: TGTGCCAGCAGCAAAGCCCGCGGGCCAAGCTCCTACAATGAGCAGTTCTTC. Protein: CASSKARGPSSYNEQFF. The rearrangement links TRBV21-1 to TRBJ2-1; no check of the table's D call, TRBD2, against the DNA was made. TRBV21-1 is flagged as a pseudogene. The CDR3 runs to 17 residues.

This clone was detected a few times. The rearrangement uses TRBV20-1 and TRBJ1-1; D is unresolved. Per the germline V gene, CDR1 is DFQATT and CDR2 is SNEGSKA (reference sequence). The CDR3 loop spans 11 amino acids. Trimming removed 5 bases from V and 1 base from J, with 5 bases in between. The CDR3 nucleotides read TGCAGTGCTTATTGGAACACTGAAGCTTTCTTT. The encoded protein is CSAYWNTEAFF.

The CDR3, as DNA: TGTGCCAGCAGCTTACAATATGACAGGGTGGGCACTGAAGCTTTCTTT. Translation gives CASSLQYDRVGTEAFF. This sequence joins TRBV7-6 and TRBJ1-1, with 7 bases that match TRBD1. The V gene's germline CDR1 is SGHVS and CDR2 FNYEAQ. This CDR3 is built from 16 residues. With V trimmed by 2 bases and J by 4 bases, 10 bases remained unmatched. The variable domain in full, with the rest retrieved from reference TRBV7-6 and TRBJ1-1, is GAGVSQSPRYKVTKRGQDVALRCDPISGHVSLYWYRQALGQGPEFLTYFNYEAQQDKSGLPNDRFSAERPEGSISTLTIQRTEQRDSAMYRCASSLQYDRVGTEAFFGQGTRLTVV.

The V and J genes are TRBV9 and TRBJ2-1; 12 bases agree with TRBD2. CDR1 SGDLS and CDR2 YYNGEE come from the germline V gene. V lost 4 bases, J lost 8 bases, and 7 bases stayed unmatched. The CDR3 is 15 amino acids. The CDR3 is CASSLRLAGVDEQFF. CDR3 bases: TGTGCCAGCAGCTTGAGACTAGCGGGAGTTGATGAGCAGTTCTTC.

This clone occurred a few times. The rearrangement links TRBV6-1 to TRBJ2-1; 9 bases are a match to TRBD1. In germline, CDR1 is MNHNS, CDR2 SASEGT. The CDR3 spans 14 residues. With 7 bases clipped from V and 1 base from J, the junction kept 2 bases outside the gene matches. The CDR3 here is CASTTGGSYNEQFF. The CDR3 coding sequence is TGTGCCAGCACGACAGGGGGATCCTACAATGAGCAGTTCTTC.

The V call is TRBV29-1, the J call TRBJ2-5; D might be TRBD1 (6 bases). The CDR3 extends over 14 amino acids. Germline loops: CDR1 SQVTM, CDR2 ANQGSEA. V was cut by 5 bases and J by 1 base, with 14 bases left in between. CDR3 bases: TGCAGCGTTCCAAGGATGGGGGCCCAAGAGACCCAGTACTTC. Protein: CSVPRMGAQETQYF.

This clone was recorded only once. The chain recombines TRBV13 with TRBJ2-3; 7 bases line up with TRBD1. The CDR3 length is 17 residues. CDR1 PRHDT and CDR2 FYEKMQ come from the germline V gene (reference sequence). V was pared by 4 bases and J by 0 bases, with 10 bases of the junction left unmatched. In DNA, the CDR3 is TGTGCCAGCAGCTACCAACAGGGGCCACCTAGCACAGATACGCAGTATTTT. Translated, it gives CASSYQQGPPSTDTQYF.

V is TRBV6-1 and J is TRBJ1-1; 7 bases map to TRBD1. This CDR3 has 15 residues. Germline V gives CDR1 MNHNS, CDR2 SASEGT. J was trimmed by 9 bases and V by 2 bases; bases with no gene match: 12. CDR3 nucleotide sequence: TGTGCCAGCAGTGAAATTGGGGCAGGGGGTCGGCAAGCTTTCTTT. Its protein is CASSEIGAGGRQAFF.

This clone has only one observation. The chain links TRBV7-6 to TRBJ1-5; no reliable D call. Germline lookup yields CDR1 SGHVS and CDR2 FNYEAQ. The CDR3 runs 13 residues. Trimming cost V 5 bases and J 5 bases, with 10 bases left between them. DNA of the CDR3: TGTGCCAGCAGCCGCGCGTTGGATCAGCCCCAGCATTTT. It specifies CASSRALDQPQHF.

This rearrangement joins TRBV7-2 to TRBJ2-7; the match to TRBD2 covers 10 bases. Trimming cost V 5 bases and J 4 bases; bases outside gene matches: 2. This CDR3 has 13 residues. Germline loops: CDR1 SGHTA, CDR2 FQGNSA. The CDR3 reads CASSASGGYEQYF. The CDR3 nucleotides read TGTGCCAGCAGCGCTAGCGGGGGTTACGAGCAGTACTTC.

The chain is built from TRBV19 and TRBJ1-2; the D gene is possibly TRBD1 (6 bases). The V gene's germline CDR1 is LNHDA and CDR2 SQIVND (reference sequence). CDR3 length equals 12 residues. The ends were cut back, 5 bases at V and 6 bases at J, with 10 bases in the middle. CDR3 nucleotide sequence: TGTGCCAGTAGTGTCAGGGGAAATGGCTACACCTTC. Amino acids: CASSVRGNGYTF.

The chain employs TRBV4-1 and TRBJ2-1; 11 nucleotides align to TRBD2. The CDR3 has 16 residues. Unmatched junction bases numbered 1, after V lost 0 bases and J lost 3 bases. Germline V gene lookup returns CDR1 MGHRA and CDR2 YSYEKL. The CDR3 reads CASSQDTSGSYNEQFF. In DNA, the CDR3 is TGCGCCAGCAGCCAAGACACTAGCGGGAGCTACAATGAGCAGTTCTTC.

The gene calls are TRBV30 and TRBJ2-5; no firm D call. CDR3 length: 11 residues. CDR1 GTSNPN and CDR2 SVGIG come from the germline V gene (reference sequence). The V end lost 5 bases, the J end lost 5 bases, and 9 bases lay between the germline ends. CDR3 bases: TGTGCCTGGGCAAATGCGGAGACCCAGTACTTC. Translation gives CAWANAETQYF.

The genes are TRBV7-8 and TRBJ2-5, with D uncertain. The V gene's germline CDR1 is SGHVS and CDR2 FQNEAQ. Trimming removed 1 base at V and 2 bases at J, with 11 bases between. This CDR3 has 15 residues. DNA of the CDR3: TGTGCCAGCAGCTTAGGGTCGAGGCAGCAAGAGACCCAGTACTTC. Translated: CASSLGSRQQETQYF.